Presented here are 13 T cell receptor beta chains from one specimen sequenced in a study of cytomegalovirus exposure and HLA in healthy donors. In the PCR, 60 Vbeta and 13 Jbeta primers were used. The protocol was immunoSEQ multiplex PCR, while the TCRdb copy is restricted to in-frame clones and leaves out a portion. Of about 90,000 clones listed, around 85% were seen once; the top ten hold roughly 2.5%. Source material: PBMCs. Every receptor here comes from a man younger than 40 in good health and CMV-seronegative.

The chain combines TRBV5-4 with TRBJ2-1; unclear D gene. This CDR3 comprises 15 residues. V shed 0 bases and J shed 2 bases, with 9 bases lying between them. CDR1 is SGHNT, CDR2 YYREEE, per germline (reference sequence). The CDR3 here is CASSLDRSTYNEQFF. In DNA form, the CDR3 reads TGTGCCAGCAGCTTGGACCGGTCTACCTACAATGAGCAGTTCTTC.

The gene calls are TRBV5-1 and TRBJ2-7; possibly TRBD1 for D (6 bases). Trimming removed 4 bases from V and 2 bases from J, with 13 bases in between. This CDR3 is built from 14 residues. Germline V gene lookup returns CDR1 SGHRS and CDR2 YFSETQ. CDR3 amino acids: CASSRVGATYEQYF. The CDR3 bases are TGCGCCAGCAGCCGGGTGGGGGCTACCTACGAGCAGTACTTC.

The chain is built from TRBV18 and TRBJ2-7; D may be TRBD1 (6 bases). The CDR3 runs to 14 residues. With 4 bases removed from V and 6 bases from J, the gap between germline ends came to 16 bases. Germline V gene sequence: CDR1 KGHSH, CDR2 LQKENI. The CDR3: CASSRGPSPGEQYF. The CDR3 DNA reads as TGTGCCAGCTCACGGGGGCCCTCCCCGGGCGAGCAGTACTTC.

The gene calls are TRBV5-1 and TRBJ1-2; D not certain. V lost 4 bases and J 4 bases, leaving 17 bases between the germline ends. Germline CDR1 SGHRS, CDR2 YFSETQ. This CDR3 has 15 residues. This CDR3 reads CASSLEAERLYGYTF. Here the CDR3 DNA reads TGCGCCAGCAGCCTGGAAGCGGAGCGCCTCTATGGCTACACCTTC.

This chain links TRBV5-8 with TRBJ2-7, with no clear D. Germline V CDR1 and CDR2: SGHTS, YDEGEE. CDR3 length: 13 residues. Trimming removed 4 bases from V and 2 bases from J, with 10 bases in between. For the CDR3, the DNA is TGTGCCAGCAGCACCAGCGTTACCTACGAGCAGTACTTC. Protein product: CASSTSVTYEQYF. Full variable domain (rest looked up from reference TRBV5-8 and TRBJ2-7): EAGVTQSPTHLIKTRGQQATLRCSPISGHTSVYWYQQALGLGLQFLLWYDEGEERNRGNFPPRFSGRQFPNYSSELNVNALELEDSALYLCASSTSVTYEQYFGPGTRLTVT.

The chain employs TRBV30 and TRBJ1-2, with a tentative D call TRBD1 (5 bases). CDR3 length: 14 amino acids. Germline CDR1 GTSNPN, CDR2 SVGIG (reference sequence). Trimming stripped 2 bases from V and 7 bases from J, with 17 bases between. The CDR3 sequence: CAWSSRQLLGGYTF. DNA of the CDR3: TGTGCCTGGAGTTCGCGACAGCTTTTGGGTGGCTACACCTTC. The full variable domain, with the rest looked up from reference TRBV30 and TRBJ1-2, is SQTIHQWPATLVQPVGSPLSLECTVEGTSNPNLYWYRQAAGRGLQLLFYSVGIGQISSEVPQNLSASRPQDRQFILSSKKLLLSDSGFYLCAWSSRQLLGGYTFGSGTRLTVV.

The chain employs TRBV9 and TRBJ1-1; the D is unclear. There are 15 residues in the CDR3. Germline V lookup: CDR1 SGDLS, CDR2 YYNGEE. Deletions cut 4 bases from V and 6 bases from J, with 19 bases between. CDR3 in DNA: TGTGCCAGCAGCCCGATCGAGTCGCGGTGGGCTGAAGCTTTCTTT. Encoded protein: CASSPIESRWAEAFF.

The chain is built from TRBV29-1 and TRBJ1-4; D possibly corresponds to TRBD1 (5 bases). The CDR3 is made up of 14 amino acids. Germline V gene data show CDR1 as SQVTM and CDR2 as ANQGSEA. The V end lost 6 bases, the J end lost 2 bases, and 13 bases lay between the germline ends. The CDR3 DNA reads TGCAGCGTAATCTATGGGGGGACTAATGAAAAACTGTTTTTT. It is translated as CSVIYGGTNEKLFF.

This chain links TRBV28 with TRBJ1-1, with 7 bases that match TRBD1. With V trimmed by 3 bases and J by 7 bases, 5 bases remained unmatched. The CDR3 is made up of 13 amino acids. From germline, CDR1 is MDHEN and CDR2 SYDVKM. The chain's CDR3 is CASSFGRGIEAFF. CDR3 sequence (DNA): TGTGCCAGCAGTTTCGGCAGGGGGATTGAAGCTTTCTTT.

The J gene is TRBJ2-6, the V gene TRBV5-1; 9 bases line up with TRBD1. Germline V gives CDR1 SGHRS, CDR2 YFSETQ. J was trimmed by 1 base and V by 0 bases; bases with no gene match: 8. The CDR3 covers 19 residues. The CDR3 here is CASSLDGQGTFSGANVLTF. CDR3 bases: TGCGCCAGCAGCTTGGACGGACAGGGGACGTTTTCTGGGGCCAACGTCCTGACTTTC.

CDR3 coding DNA: TGTGCCAGCAGTTCCCAGACAGGGAATGGCTACACCTTC. This gives the protein CASSSQTGNGYTF. The chain employs TRBV6-4 and TRBJ1-2, with 7 bases fitting TRBD1. V was clipped by 5 bases and J by 6 bases; unmatched bases: 6. The germline CDR1 and CDR2 sequences are MRHNA and SNTAGT. The CDR3 runs 13 residues.

The rearrangement uses TRBV5-1 and TRBJ1-1, with D hard to call. CDR3 length equals 13 residues. Germline CDR1 and CDR2: SGHRS and YFSETQ. The V end lost 1 base, the J end lost 7 bases, and 11 bases lay between the germline ends. CDR3 DNA: TGCGCCAGCAGCTTGCTGGACGGAGGTGAAGCTTTCTTT. Amino acid sequence: CASSLLDGGEAFF.

J is TRBJ1-2 and V is TRBV7-2; TRBD1 matches at 10 bases. Looked up from germline, CDR1 is SGHTA and CDR2 is FQGNSA. The CDR3 has 16 amino acids. J gave up 5 bases and V 2 bases, and 8 bases lay outside the gene matches. CDR3 in DNA: TGTGCCAGCAGCTTATACGCGACAGGGGGCTGGTATGGCTACACCTTC. It is translated as CASSLYATGGWYGYTF.